A single T cell receptor beta chain is shown here with its context. The data derive from a study of blood T cell repertoires in COVID-19. Study in general: PBMCs, B-cell-depleted T cells, or T cells provided the cDNA or gDNA that made up the material.

Data came from immunoSEQ multiplex PCR; TCRdb stores just in-frame clones and leaves some out. This table has roughly 10,000 clones, roughly 76% appearing once. With 10 bases clipped from V and 3 bases from J, the junction kept 17 bases outside the gene matches. The CDR3 contains 16 residues. CDR1 MNHNY and CDR2 SVGAGI come from the germline V gene (reference sequence). This TCR came from a man between 65 and 85 years old with active COVID-19. The sample consisted of peripheral blood. The chain couples TRBV6-6 to TRBJ1-2, with 7 bases matching TRBD1. Here the CDR3 DNA reads TGTGCCACCATCTTTACAGGGGCAGAAGTGGACTATGGCTACACCTTC. It translates to CATIFTGAEVDYGYTF.